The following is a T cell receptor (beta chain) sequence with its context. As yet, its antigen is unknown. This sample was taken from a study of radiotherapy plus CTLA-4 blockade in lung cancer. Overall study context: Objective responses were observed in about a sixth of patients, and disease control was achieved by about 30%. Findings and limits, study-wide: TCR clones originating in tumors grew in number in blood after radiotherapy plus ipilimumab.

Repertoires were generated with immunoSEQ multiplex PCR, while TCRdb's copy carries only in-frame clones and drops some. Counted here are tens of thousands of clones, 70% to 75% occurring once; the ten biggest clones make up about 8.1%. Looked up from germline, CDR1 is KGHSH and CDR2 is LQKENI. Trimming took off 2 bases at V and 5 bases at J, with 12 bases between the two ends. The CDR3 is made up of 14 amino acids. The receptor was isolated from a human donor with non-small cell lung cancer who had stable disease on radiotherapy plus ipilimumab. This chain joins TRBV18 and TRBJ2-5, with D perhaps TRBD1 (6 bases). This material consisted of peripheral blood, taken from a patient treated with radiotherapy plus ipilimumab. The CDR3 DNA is TGTGCCAGCTCACCAGCTAGGACAGTCGAGACCCAGTACTTC. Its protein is CASSPARTVETQYF.